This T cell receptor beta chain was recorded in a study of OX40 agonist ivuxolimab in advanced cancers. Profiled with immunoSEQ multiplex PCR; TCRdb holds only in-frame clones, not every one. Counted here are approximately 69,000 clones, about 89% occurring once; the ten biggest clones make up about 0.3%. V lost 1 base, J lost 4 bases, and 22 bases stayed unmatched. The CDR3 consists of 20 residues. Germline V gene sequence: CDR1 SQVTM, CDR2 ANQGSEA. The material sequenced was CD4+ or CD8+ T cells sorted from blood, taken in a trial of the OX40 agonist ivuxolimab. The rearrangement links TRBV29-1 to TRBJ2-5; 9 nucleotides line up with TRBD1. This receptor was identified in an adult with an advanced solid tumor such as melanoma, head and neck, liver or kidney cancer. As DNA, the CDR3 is TGCAGCGTTGAAGCCCCACGCCCGGACAGGGGTATTTTGAGCGGAGAGACCCAGTACTTC. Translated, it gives CSVEAPRPDRGILSGETQYF. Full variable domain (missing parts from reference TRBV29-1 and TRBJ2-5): SAVISQKPSRDICQRGTSLTIQCQVDSQVTMMFWYRQQPGQSLTLIATANQGSEATYESGFVIDKFPISRPNLTFSTLTVSNMSPEDSSIYLCSVEAPRPDRGILSGETQYFGPGTRLLVL.